This record looks at one TCR beta chain sequence and its context. No cognate antigen has been identified for it. No per-base quality is available; no much larger clone lies one base away. Whole blood was collected in K2EDTA tubes by collaborating institutions according to the institutions' own protocols. For TCRbeta analysis, collaborators shipped samples in one of three forms: frozen whole blood, isolated PBMCs, or DNA extracted from either of those sample types. The germline V gene encodes CDR1 SGHNT and CDR2 YYREEE (reference sequence). Trimming removed 4 bases from V and 3 bases from J, leaving 14 bases between the germline ends. From cysteine to phenylalanine, the CDR3 is 15 amino acids long. The sequence is cut down to CDR3 DNA, 45 bases in frame from base 1. The sample belongs to a study of blood T cell repertoires in COVID-19 (dated by TCRdb to 2018 to 2020). The study in broad terms: The collaborator samples originated in the United States, Italy and Spain and spanned the acute and convalescent phases of COVID-19. The prospective study material was composed of cDNA or gDNA derived from T cells, B-cell-depleted T cells, or PBMCs. Deeply sampled blood TCRbeta repertoires from subjects exposed to, actively infected with, or recovered from COVID-19 were included in the dataset. The repertoires were made available in a free public database intended to serve as a resource for research on the immune response to SARS-CoV-2. Samples came from the ongoing ImmuneRACE study (first 160 participants) plus 1,254 subjects from 6 global collaborators. Sample metadata almost always included a de-identified subject ID, COVID-19 status, age in years and sex. Where available, HLA class I and class II types were taken from metadata supplied by the sample provider and were not determined by assay-based typing.

What the study reported, not specific to this receptor: The quantity of clinical and demographic metadata differed by source and by participant and was supplied without curation.

TCRbeta CDR3 regions were amplified from genomic DNA by means of the immunoSEQ Assay, a bias-controlled multiplex PCR. The authors' analysis ran thus. The number of nucleated cells in each sample was estimated from the amplification of reference gene primers within the assay. To quantify the absolute abundance of each unique TCRbeta CDR3 rearrangement, sequence reads were collapsed and filtered. For each sample, productive Simpson clonality was calculated as the square root of Simpson's diversity index across productive rearrangements. Drawn from immuneACCESS, this table holds only the in-frame rearrangements with V and J called that TCRdb kept. Clones are partly lost; checked studies trace under half to an unresolved V gene and leave the rest unexplained. The DNA was the basis for D and trimming; V, J and clone size are from that table. The sample profile shows approximately 130,000 clones; approximately 84% of them were found once. The ten top clones hold 9.5% to 15% of the sample.

Material for sequencing was peripheral blood. The V and J segments used are TRBV5-4 and TRBJ1-5; TRBD1 is a weak D gene call, 6 bases matching. The TCR sequence derives from a human donor in a cohort sampled during active COVID-19. The nucleotide sequence is given as TGTGCCAGCAGCCACCAGGGGTTGAACAATCAGCCCCAGCATTTT. Translated, this is CASSHQGLNNQPQHF.